These T cell receptor beta chains were read from a single sample in a study of cytomegalovirus exposure and HLA in healthy donors. Only in-frame clones appear in the TCRdb table, and some are missing; sequencing was by immunoSEQ multiplex PCR. The sample consists of roughly 100,000 clones, around 72% of them appearing once. Sequences were obtained from PBMCs. These receptors all come from a man under 40 in good health and CMV-seronegative. The CDR3 runs from the conserved cysteine through the conserved F or W. Fields, in order: D gene, J gene, CDR3 length, V gene, clone size, CDR3 protein, CDR3 DNA. The D gene is left open where the match is weak. Clone size is stated in some rows and not others, as once, few, many or a class when expanded.

.,TRBJ2-7,14,TRBV27,once,CASSLDGAPYEQYF,TGTGCCAGCAGTCTTGATGGGGCTCCCTACGAGCAGTACTTC
.,TRBJ1-6,14,TRBV7-8,.,CASSLIDRNSPLHF,TGTGCCAGCAGCCTCATAGACAGGAATTCACCCCTCCACTTT
TRBD2,TRBJ2-7,14,TRBV7-6,many,CASSLGSGAYEQYF,TGTGCCAGCAGCTTAGGTAGCGGGGCCTACGAGCAGTACTTC
.,TRBJ2-7,16,TRBV7-9,.,CASSLGGATSSYEQYF,TGTGCCAGCAGCTTAGGGGGCGCGACTAGCTCCTACGAGCAGTACTTC
TRBD1,TRBJ2-3,15,TRBV11-1,.,CASITRDRVTDTQYF,TGTGCCAGCATCACCCGGGACAGGGTCACAGATACGCAGTATTTT
TRBD1,TRBJ2-5,14,TRBV29-1,.,CSVLGQGRSETQYF,TGCAGCGTACTAGGACAGGGCCGAAGCGAGACCCAGTACTTC
TRBD1,TRBJ2-7,15,TRBV27,.,CASSSYGQGSYEQYF,TGTGCCAGCAGCTCCTACGGACAGGGATCCTACGAGCAGTACTTC
TRBD1,TRBJ1-5,14,TRBV19,.,CASRTTGTKQPQHF,TGTGCCAGTAGGACGACAGGGACGAAACAGCCCCAGCATTTT
TRBD1,TRBJ2-4,13,TRBV4-3,.,CASSQGQGYIQYF,TGCGCCAGCAGTCAAGGACAGGGGTACATTCAGTACTTC
TRBD1,TRBJ2-1,15,TRBV7-2,.,CASSSDRAAYNEQFF,TGTGCCAGCAGCTCGGACAGGGCGGCCTACAATGAGCAGTTCTTC
TRBD2,TRBJ2-5,16,TRBV9,.,CASSAVSGGAEETQYF,TGTGCCAGCAGCGCAGTTAGCGGGGGGGCCGAAGAGACCCAGTACTTC
TRBD1,TRBJ1-2,15,TRBV6-5,.,CASSYSRGQGYGYTF,TGTGCCAGCAGTTACTCGCGAGGACAGGGATATGGCTACACCTTC
TRBD1,TRBJ1-1,15,TRBV7-2,once,CASSSLQGGNTEAFF,TGTGCCAGCAGCTCCTTACAGGGGGGGAACACTGAAGCTTTCTTT
TRBD1,TRBJ1-1,13,TRBV29-1,few,CSVGGQGGFGAFF,TGCAGCGTTGGTGGACAGGGAGGATTCGGAGCTTTCTTT
.,TRBJ1-2,13,TRBV10-3,.,CAISESENYGYTF,TGTGCCATCAGTGAATCCGAGAACTATGGCTACACCTTC
.,TRBJ1-1,13,TRBV4-3,.,CASSPRDGTEAFF,TGCGCCAGCAGCCCCAGGGATGGCACTGAAGCTTTCTTT
TRBD2,TRBJ2-1,16,TRBV7-8,.,CASSLSTSGGAREQFF,TGTGCCAGCAGCCTATCAACTAGCGGGGGGGCCCGGGAGCAGTTCTTC
.,TRBJ2-1,13,TRBV11-2,.,CASSLIRVGEQFF,TGTGCCAGCAGCTTGATCAGGGTGGGTGAGCAGTTCTTC
.,TRBJ1-1,13,TRBV30,.,CAWDRGGNTEAFF,TGTGCCTGGGACCGGGGGGGGAACACTGAAGCTTTCTTT
.,TRBJ2-2,13,TRBV4-3,.,CASSPQYTGELFF,TGCGCCAGCAGCCCCCAATACACCGGGGAGCTGTTTTTT
.,TRBJ1-1,11,TRBV6-1,.,CASRREVEAFF,TGTGCCAGCAGGAGGGAGGTTGAAGCTTTCTTT
.,TRBJ2-2,15,TRBV15,few,CATSRETSLTGELFF,TGTGCCACCAGCAGAGAAACTAGCTTAACCGGGGAGCTGTTTTTT
TRBD2,TRBJ2-1,17,TRBV7-9,.,CASNPLSLAGGTGEQFF,TGTGCCAGCAACCCTCTTTCGCTAGCGGGGGGCACCGGGGAGCAGTTCTTC
.,TRBJ2-3,16,TRBV7-6,.,CASSLLEGGVTDTQYF,TGTGCCAGCAGCCTCCTAGAAGGGGGGGTCACAGATACGCAGTATTTT
.,TRBJ1-4,17,TRBV5-4,once,CASSKTRSLATNEKLFF,TGTGCCAGCAGCAAGACTAGGTCCCTTGCAACTAATGAAAAACTGTTTTTT
.,TRBJ2-6,17,TRBV4-3,.,CASSLGHRLPGANVLTF,TGCGCCAGCAGCCTGGGACACCGGCTACCTGGGGCCAACGTCCTGACTTTC
TRBD1,TRBJ2-2,15,TRBV9,once,CASSVTGRNTGELFF,TGTGCCAGCAGCGTGACAGGGAGGAACACCGGGGAGCTGTTTTTT
TRBD2,TRBJ2-7,17,TRBV11-2,.,CASSPGLAGSLLGEQYF,TGTGCCAGCAGCCCGGGACTAGCGGGATCCCTCCTAGGCGAGCAGTACTTC
TRBD1,TRBJ2-3,15,TRBV9,.,CASSVLQGGTDTQYF,TGTGCCAGCAGCGTACTTCAGGGGGGCACAGATACGCAGTATTTT
.,TRBJ1-1,13,TRBV29-1,.,CSVDSNMNTEAFF,TGCAGCGTAGACAGCAACATGAACACTGAAGCTTTCTTT
TRBD1,TRBJ2-3,16,TRBV2,.,CASRARTGGPVDTQYF,TGTGCCAGCAGGGCAAGGACAGGGGGCCCGGTAGATACGCAGTATTTT
.,TRBJ1-2,15,TRBV23-1,.,CASTEGVHSPGCYTF,TGCGCCAGCACCGAGGGGGTACATTCCCCGGGATGCTACACCTTC
TRBD2,TRBJ2-5,14,TRBV5-1,.,CASSPAGEGETQYF,TGCGCCAGCAGCCCGGCGGGAGAAGGAGAGACCCAGTACTTC
.,TRBJ2-7,13,TRBV6-5,.,CASGEAEAYEQYF,TGTGCCAGCGGGGAGGCAGAAGCCTACGAGCAGTACTTC
.,TRBJ1-5,13,TRBV6-1,few,CASSALDEGPQHF,TGTGCCAGCAGTGCCTTGGACGAGGGGCCCCAGCATTTT
.,TRBJ2-1,15,TRBV9,.,CASSASSEPYNEQFF,TGTGCCAGCAGCGCCTCTAGCGAACCCTACAATGAGCAGTTCTTC
.,TRBJ2-5,12,TRBV28,.,CGAGRREETQYF,TGTGGGGCGGGGAGAAGGGAAGAGACCCAGTACTTC
.,TRBJ2-7,11,TRBV29-1,.,CSVTGTYEQYF,TGCAGCGTTACAGGGACCTACGAGCAGTACTTC
.,TRBJ2-3,13,TRBV19,.,CASNDLLTDTQYF,TGTGCCAGTAATGACTTGCTCACAGATACGCAGTATTTT
.,TRBJ2-1,15,TRBV5-1,.,CASSLERAPRREQFF,TGCGCCAGCAGCTTGGAGCGGGCGCCCCGACGGGAGCAGTTCTTC
TRBD1,TRBJ2-7,14,TRBV6-1,once,CASTPGQIAYEQYF,TGTGCCAGCACCCCGGGACAGATAGCCTACGAGCAGTACTTC
.,TRBJ1-2,11,TRBV25-1,once,CASSDFSGYTF,TGTGCCAGCAGTGATTTCTCCGGCTACACCTTC
.,TRBJ2-5,15,TRBV7-2,.,CASSSQAGIQETQYF,TGTGCCAGCAGCTCTCAAGCGGGTATCCAAGAGACCCAGTACTTC